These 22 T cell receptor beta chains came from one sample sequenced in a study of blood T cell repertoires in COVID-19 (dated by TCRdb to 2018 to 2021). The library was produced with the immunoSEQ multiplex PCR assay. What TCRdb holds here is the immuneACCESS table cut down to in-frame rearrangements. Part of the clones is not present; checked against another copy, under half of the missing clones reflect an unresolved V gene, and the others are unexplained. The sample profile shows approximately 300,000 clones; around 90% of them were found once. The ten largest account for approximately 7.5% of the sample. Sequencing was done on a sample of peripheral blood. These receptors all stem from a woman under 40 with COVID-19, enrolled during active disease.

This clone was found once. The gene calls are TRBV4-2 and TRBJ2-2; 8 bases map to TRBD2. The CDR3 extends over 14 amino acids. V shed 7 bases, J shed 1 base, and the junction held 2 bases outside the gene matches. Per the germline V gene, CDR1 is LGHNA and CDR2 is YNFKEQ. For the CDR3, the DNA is TGTGCCAGCAAGCGGGAGAGGAACACCGGGGAGCTGTTTTTT. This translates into CASKRERNTGELFF.

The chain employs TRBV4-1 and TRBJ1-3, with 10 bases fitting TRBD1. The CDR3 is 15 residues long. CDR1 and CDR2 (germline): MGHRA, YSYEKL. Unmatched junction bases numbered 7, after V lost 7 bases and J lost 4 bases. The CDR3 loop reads CASKEGQGEGNTIYF. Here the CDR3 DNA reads TGCGCCAGCAAAGAAGGACAGGGGGAAGGAAACACCATATATTTT.

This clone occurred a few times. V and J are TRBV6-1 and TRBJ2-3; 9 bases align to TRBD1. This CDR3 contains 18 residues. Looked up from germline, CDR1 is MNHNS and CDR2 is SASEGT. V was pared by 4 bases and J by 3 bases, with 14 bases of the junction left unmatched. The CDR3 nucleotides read TGTGCCAGCAGTGTAGTGAACCCGACAGGGGGAGTGACAGATACGCAGTATTTT. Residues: CASSVVNPTGGVTDTQYF.

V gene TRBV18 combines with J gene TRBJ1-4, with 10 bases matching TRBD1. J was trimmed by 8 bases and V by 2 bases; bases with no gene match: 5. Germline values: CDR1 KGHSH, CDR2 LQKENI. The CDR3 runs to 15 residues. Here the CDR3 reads CASSPRGTGEEKLFF. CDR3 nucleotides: TGTGCCAGCTCACCAAGAGGGACAGGGGAAGAAAAACTGTTTTTT.

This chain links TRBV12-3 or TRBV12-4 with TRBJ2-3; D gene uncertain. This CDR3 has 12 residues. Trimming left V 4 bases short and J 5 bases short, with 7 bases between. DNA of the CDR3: TGTGCCAGCAGTTCAGGTCGAGATACGCAGTATTTT. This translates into CASSSGRDTQYF.

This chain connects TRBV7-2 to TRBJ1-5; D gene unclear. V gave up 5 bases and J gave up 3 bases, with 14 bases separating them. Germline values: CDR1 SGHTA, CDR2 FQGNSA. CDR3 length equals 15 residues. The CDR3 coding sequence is TGTGCCAGCAGCCCCCCGACCGGGGACAATCAGCCCCAGCATTTT. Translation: CASSPPTGDNQPQHF.

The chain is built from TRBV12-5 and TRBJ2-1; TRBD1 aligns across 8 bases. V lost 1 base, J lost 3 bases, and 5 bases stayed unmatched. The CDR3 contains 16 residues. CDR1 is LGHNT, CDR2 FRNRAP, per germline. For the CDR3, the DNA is TGTGCTAGTGGTTTGGACGGGACAGGAATCTACAATGAGCAGTTCTTC. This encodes CASGLDGTGIYNEQFF.

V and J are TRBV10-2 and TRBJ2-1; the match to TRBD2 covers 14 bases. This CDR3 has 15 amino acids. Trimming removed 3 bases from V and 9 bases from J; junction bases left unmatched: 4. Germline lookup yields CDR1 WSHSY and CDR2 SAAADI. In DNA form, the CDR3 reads TGCGCCAGCAGTGATGGGACTAGCGGGAGAAGTGAGCAGTTCTTC. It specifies CASSDGTSGRSEQFF.

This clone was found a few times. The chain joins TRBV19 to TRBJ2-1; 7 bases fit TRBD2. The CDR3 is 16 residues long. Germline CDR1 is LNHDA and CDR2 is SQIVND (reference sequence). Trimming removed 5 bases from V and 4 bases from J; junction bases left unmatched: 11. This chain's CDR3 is CASSPSGGRSYNEQFF. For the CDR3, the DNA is TGTGCCAGTAGTCCCTCGGGAGGCCGATCTTACAATGAGCAGTTCTTC.

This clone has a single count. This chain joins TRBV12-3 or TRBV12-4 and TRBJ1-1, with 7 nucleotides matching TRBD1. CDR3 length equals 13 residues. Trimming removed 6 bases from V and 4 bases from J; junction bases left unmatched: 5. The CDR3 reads CASSSQGFTEAFF. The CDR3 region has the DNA TGTGCCAGCAGCTCACAGGGGTTCACTGAAGCTTTCTTT.

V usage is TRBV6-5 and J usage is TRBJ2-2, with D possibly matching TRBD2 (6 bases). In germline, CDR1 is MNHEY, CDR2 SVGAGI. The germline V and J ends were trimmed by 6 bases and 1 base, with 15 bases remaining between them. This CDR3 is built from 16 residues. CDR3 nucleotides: TGTGCCAGCAGGTACAGGCTAGCGCTGAACACCGGGGAGCTGTTTTTT. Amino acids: CASRYRLALNTGELFF.

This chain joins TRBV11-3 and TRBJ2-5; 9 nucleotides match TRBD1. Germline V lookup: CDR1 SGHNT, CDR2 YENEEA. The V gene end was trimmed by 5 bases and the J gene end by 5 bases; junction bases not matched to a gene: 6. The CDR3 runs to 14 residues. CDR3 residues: CASSARDRAETQYF. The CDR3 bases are TGTGCCAGCAGCGCCCGGGACAGGGCCGAGACCCAGTACTTC. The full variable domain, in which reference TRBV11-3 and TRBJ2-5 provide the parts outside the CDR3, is EAGVVQSPRYKIIEKKQPVAFWCNPISGHNTLYWYLQNLGQGPELLIRYENEEAVDDSQLPKDRFSAERLKGVDSTLKIQPAELGDSAVYLCASSARDRAETQYFGPGTRLLVL.

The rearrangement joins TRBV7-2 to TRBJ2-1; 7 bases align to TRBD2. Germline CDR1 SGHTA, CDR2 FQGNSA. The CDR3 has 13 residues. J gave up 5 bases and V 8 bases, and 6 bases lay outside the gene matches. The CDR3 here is CASLGGGHNEQFF. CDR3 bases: TGTGCCAGCTTGGGGGGGGGTCACAATGAGCAGTTCTTC.

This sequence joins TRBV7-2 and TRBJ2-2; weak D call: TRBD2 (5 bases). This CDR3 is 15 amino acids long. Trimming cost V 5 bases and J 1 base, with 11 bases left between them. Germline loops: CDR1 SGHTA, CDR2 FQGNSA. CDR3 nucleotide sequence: TGTGCCAGCAGCCCTTGGACTGGGAACACCGGGGAGCTGTTTTTT. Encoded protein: CASSPWTGNTGELFF.

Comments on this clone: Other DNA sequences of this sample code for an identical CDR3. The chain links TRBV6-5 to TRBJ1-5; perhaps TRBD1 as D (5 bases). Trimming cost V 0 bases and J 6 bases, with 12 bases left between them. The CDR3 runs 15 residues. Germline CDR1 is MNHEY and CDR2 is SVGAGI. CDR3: CASSYSQGRGQPQHF. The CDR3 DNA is TGTGCCAGCAGTTACTCGCAGGGAAGGGGTCAGCCCCAGCATTTT.

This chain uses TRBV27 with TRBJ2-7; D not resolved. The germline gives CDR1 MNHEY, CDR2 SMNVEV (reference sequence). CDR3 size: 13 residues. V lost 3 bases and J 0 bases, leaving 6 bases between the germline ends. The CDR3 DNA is TGTGCCAGCAGTTTTCGCAGCTCCTACGAGCAGTACTTC. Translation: CASSFRSSYEQYF.

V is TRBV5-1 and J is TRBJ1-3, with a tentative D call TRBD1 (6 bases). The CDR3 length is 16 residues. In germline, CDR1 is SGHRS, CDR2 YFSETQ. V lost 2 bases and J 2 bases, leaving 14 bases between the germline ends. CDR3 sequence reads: CASSFARTGTGNTIYF. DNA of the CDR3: TGCGCCAGCAGCTTCGCCCGAACAGGGACTGGAAACACCATATATTTT.

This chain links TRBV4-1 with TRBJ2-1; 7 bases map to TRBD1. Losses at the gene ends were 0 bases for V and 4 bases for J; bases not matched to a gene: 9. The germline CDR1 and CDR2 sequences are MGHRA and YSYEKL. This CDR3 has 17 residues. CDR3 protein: CASSQDRAGGTYNEQFF. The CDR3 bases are TGCGCCAGCAGCCAAGATCGGGCAGGGGGAACGTACAATGAGCAGTTCTTC.

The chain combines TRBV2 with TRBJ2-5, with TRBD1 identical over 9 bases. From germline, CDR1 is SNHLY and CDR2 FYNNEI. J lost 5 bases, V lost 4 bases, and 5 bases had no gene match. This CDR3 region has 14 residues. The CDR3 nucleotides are TGTGCCAGCAGTGGAAACAGGGGGCGCGAGACCCAGTACTTC. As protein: CASSGNRGRETQYF.

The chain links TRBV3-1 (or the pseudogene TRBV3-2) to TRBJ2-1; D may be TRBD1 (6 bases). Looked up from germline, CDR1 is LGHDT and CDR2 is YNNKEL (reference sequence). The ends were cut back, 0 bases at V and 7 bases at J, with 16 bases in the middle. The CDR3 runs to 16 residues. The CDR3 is CASSQDGTGKPNEQFF. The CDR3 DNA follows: TGTGCCAGCAGCCAAGATGGAACAGGGAAGCCAAATGAGCAGTTCTTC.

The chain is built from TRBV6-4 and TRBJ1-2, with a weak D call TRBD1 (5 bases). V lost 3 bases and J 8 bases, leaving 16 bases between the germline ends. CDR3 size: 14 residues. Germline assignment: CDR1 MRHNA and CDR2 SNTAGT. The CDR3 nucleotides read TGTGCCAGCAGTGATGCAGGGCACGTAAGAGGCTACACCTTC. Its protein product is CASSDAGHVRGYTF.

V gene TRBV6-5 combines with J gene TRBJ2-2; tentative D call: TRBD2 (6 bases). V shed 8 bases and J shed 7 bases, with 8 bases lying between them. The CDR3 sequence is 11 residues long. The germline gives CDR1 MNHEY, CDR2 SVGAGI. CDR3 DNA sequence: TGTGCCAGCCGGAGGGGCGGGGAGCTGTTTTTT. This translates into CASRRGGELFF.